The rows below give T cell receptor beta chains drawn from one sample of a study of blood T cell repertoires in COVID-19. The repertoire was sequenced with immunoSEQ multiplex PCR; TCRdb's copy has only in-frame clones and lacks some. Of 40,000 or so clones in the sample, approximately 88% were seen once. Sequencing was performed on peripheral blood. The receptor set was obtained from a human donor in a cohort sampled during active COVID-19. Each CDR3 is given with its conserved first and last residue. A D gene is named only where the DNA matches it firmly. Where a row states a size, it is once, few, many or the class of an expanded clone; other rows omit it.

clone_size: -; j_call: TRBJ2-7; d_call: -; v_call: TRBV27; cdr3_aa: CASSPRDTAEQYF; cdr3_nt: TGTGCCAGCAGTCCCAGGGACACCGCCGAGCAGTACTTC
clone_size: -; j_call: TRBJ2-1; d_call: -; v_call: TRBV7-2; cdr3_aa: CASSLAYSSYNEQFF; cdr3_nt: TGTGCCAGCAGCTTAGCATATAGCTCCTACAATGAGCAGTTCTTC
clone_size: -; j_call: TRBJ2-7; d_call: -; v_call: TRBV6-5; cdr3_aa: CASSYSGDNVYEQYF; cdr3_nt: TGTGCCAGCAGTTACTCGGGGGACAACGTCTACGAGCAGTACTTC
clone_size: -; j_call: TRBJ2-3; d_call: -; v_call: TRBV7-3; cdr3_aa: CASSSAGTGKDTQYF; cdr3_nt: TGTGCCAGCAGCTCCGCCGGGACTGGAAAAGATACGCAGTATTTT
clone_size: -; j_call: TRBJ2-7; d_call: TRBD2; v_call: TRBV7-2; cdr3_aa: CASSLTSGTSGEQYF; cdr3_nt: TGTGCCAGCAGCTTGACTTCCGGGACTAGCGGCGAGCAGTACTTC
clone_size: -; j_call: TRBJ2-5; d_call: TRBD1; v_call: TRBV6-4; cdr3_aa: CASSDFGTANLYQETQYF; cdr3_nt: TGTGCCAGCAGTGACTTTGGGACAGCCAACCTCTACCAAGAGACCCAGTACTTC
clone_size: -; j_call: TRBJ1-2; d_call: -; v_call: TRBV6-5; cdr3_aa: CASTAGWDYGYTF; cdr3_nt: TGTGCCAGCACGGCAGGGTGGGACTATGGCTACACCTTC
clone_size: few; j_call: TRBJ1-1; d_call: -; v_call: TRBV5-4; cdr3_aa: CASSEPPGQSTEAFF; cdr3_nt: TGTGCCAGCAGCGAACCCCCCGGACAGAGCACTGAAGCTTTCTTT
clone_size: -; j_call: TRBJ2-5; d_call: -; v_call: TRBV6-2/TRBV6-3; cdr3_aa: CASSWGRGQETQYF; cdr3_nt: TGTGCCAGCAGCTGGGGAAGGGGCCAAGAGACCCAGTACTTC
clone_size: -; j_call: TRBJ2-1; d_call: TRBD2; v_call: TRBV5-4; cdr3_aa: CASSPGTNSYNEQFF; cdr3_nt: TGTGCCAGCAGCCCCGGGACTAATTCCTACAATGAGCAGTTCTTC
clone_size: -; j_call: TRBJ2-2; d_call: TRBD2; v_call: TRBV5-1; cdr3_aa: CASSLNSGLYTGELFF; cdr3_nt: TGCGCCAGCAGCCTTAACTCGGGACTATACACCGGGGAGCTGTTTTTT
clone_size: -; j_call: TRBJ1-4; d_call: -; v_call: TRBV4-1; cdr3_aa: CASSPRRVREKLFF; cdr3_nt: TGCGCCAGCAGCCCACGGCGGGTAAGGGAAAAACTGTTTTTT
clone_size: -; j_call: TRBJ1-1; d_call: TRBD1; v_call: TRBV7-9; cdr3_aa: CASSPQGQLNTEAFF; cdr3_nt: TGTGCCAGCAGCCCGCAGGGACAGTTGAACACTGAAGCTTTCTTT
clone_size: -; j_call: TRBJ2-1; d_call: -; v_call: TRBV6-1; cdr3_aa: CASSEGAGLPLFF; cdr3_nt: TGTGCCAGCAGTGAAGGGGCTGGCCTCCCATTGTTCTTC
clone_size: -; j_call: TRBJ1-2; d_call: TRBD1; v_call: TRBV5-1; cdr3_aa: CASSSGTGSYGYTF; cdr3_nt: TGCGCCAGCAGCTCCGGGACAGGGTCCTATGGCTACACCTTC
clone_size: -; j_call: TRBJ2-7; d_call: -; v_call: TRBV2; cdr3_aa: CASILGDYEQYF; cdr3_nt: TGTGCCAGCATCCTGGGCGATTACGAGCAGTACTTC
clone_size: -; j_call: TRBJ2-4; d_call: TRBD2; v_call: TRBV3-1/TRBV3-2; cdr3_aa: CASSPREAKNIQYF; cdr3_nt: TGTGCCAGCAGCCCGCGGGAGGCCAAAAACATTCAGTACTTC
clone_size: few; j_call: TRBJ2-3; d_call: TRBD1; v_call: TRBV7-6; cdr3_aa: CASSPNRGRTDTQYF; cdr3_nt: TGTGCCAGCAGCCCCAACAGGGGACGCACAGATACGCAGTATTTT
clone_size: -; j_call: TRBJ2-7; d_call: -; v_call: TRBV7-9; cdr3_aa: CASSLVGSLDHEQYF; cdr3_nt: TGTGCCAGCAGCTTAGTAGGCTCCCTAGACCACGAGCAGTACTTC
clone_size: -; j_call: TRBJ1-4; d_call: -; v_call: TRBV30; cdr3_aa: CAWRPGSSATNEKLFF; cdr3_nt: TGTGCCTGGAGGCCGGGTAGCTCTGCAACTAATGAAAAACTGTTTTTT
clone_size: -; j_call: TRBJ1-5; d_call: TRBD1; v_call: TRBV3-1/TRBV3-2; cdr3_aa: CASSQGLSDRGLVGNQPQHF; cdr3_nt: TGTGCCAGCAGCCAAGGCCTATCGGACAGGGGGCTGGTAGGCAATCAGCCCCAGCATTTT
clone_size: -; j_call: TRBJ2-1; d_call: -; v_call: TRBV2; cdr3_aa: CASSEARDGEQFF; cdr3_nt: TGTGCCAGCAGTGAAGCGAGGGATGGTGAGCAGTTCTTC
clone_size: -; j_call: TRBJ1-1; d_call: TRBD1; v_call: TRBV19; cdr3_aa: CASSPRRQGDTEAFF; cdr3_nt: TGTGCCAGTAGTCCACGCCGACAGGGTGACACTGAAGCTTTCTTT
clone_size: -; j_call: TRBJ2-1; d_call: -; v_call: TRBV5-4; cdr3_aa: CASSQGHTKYNEQFF; cdr3_nt: TGTGCCAGCAGCCAAGGACATACCAAGTACAATGAGCAGTTCTTC
clone_size: -; j_call: TRBJ1-1; d_call: -; v_call: TRBV27; cdr3_aa: CASSPRGAWTEAFF; cdr3_nt: TGTGCCAGCAGTCCCCGGGGGGCTTGGACTGAAGCTTTCTTT
clone_size: -; j_call: TRBJ2-3; d_call: -; v_call: TRBV7-6; cdr3_aa: CASSLGSAGALTDTQYF; cdr3_nt: TGTGCCAGCAGCTTAGGGTCGGCGGGGGCCCTCACAGATACGCAGTATTTT
clone_size: -; j_call: TRBJ2-1; d_call: TRBD2; v_call: TRBV7-6; cdr3_aa: CASSTRSSGRSYNEQFF; cdr3_nt: TGTGCCAGCAGCACCCGATCTAGCGGGAGGTCCTACAATGAGCAGTTCTTC
clone_size: -; j_call: TRBJ1-1; d_call: TRBD1; v_call: TRBV18; cdr3_aa: CASSQDAGGNTEAFF; cdr3_nt: TGTGCCAGCTCACAGGATGCAGGGGGGAACACTGAAGCTTTCTTT
clone_size: -; j_call: TRBJ1-4; d_call: -; v_call: TRBV5-1; cdr3_aa: CASSLGVRAEKLFF; cdr3_nt: TGCGCCAGCAGCTTGGGCGTACGCGCGGAAAAACTGTTTTTT
clone_size: -; j_call: TRBJ1-2; d_call: TRBD1; v_call: TRBV3-1/TRBV3-2; cdr3_aa: CASSQASGQVSYGYTF; cdr3_nt: TGTGCCAGCAGCCAAGCTTCGGGACAGGTGTCCTATGGCTACACCTTC
clone_size: -; j_call: TRBJ2-7; d_call: TRBD1; v_call: TRBV5-5; cdr3_aa: CASSRDNTGGWSYEQYF; cdr3_nt: TGTGCCAGCAGCCGAGACAATACAGGGGGTTGGTCCTACGAGCAGTACTTC
clone_size: few; j_call: TRBJ2-5; d_call: TRBD2; v_call: TRBV7-2; cdr3_aa: CASSPPSRGGRETQYF; cdr3_nt: TGTGCCAGCAGCCCTCCCTCGCGGGGGGGTCGGGAGACCCAGTACTTC
clone_size: -; j_call: TRBJ2-6; d_call: TRBD1; v_call: TRBV15; cdr3_aa: CATGQGGPGANVLTF; cdr3_nt: TGTGCCACCGGACAGGGCGGCCCTGGGGCCAACGTCCTGACTTTC
clone_size: -; j_call: TRBJ1-5; d_call: -; v_call: TRBV19; cdr3_aa: CASSIAGYSNQPQHF; cdr3_nt: TGTGCCAGTAGTATCGCAGGATATAGCAATCAGCCCCAGCATTTT
clone_size: -; j_call: TRBJ2-5; d_call: -; v_call: TRBV9; cdr3_aa: CASSVDPVTGSRETQYF; cdr3_nt: TGTGCCAGCAGCGTAGACCCGGTCACGGGATCGCGAGAGACCCAGTACTTC
clone_size: once; j_call: TRBJ2-3; d_call: TRBD2; v_call: TRBV5-4; cdr3_aa: CASSLAGRDTQYF; cdr3_nt: TGTGCCAGCAGCCTAGCGGGGCGAGATACGCAGTATTTT
clone_size: -; j_call: TRBJ2-5; d_call: TRBD1; v_call: TRBV4-2; cdr3_aa: CASSPYLTGPQETQYF; cdr3_nt: TGTGCCAGCAGCCCCTACTTGACAGGGCCACAAGAGACCCAGTACTTC
clone_size: once; j_call: TRBJ2-5; d_call: -; v_call: TRBV5-1; cdr3_aa: CASSLGSLTGETQYF; cdr3_nt: TGCGCCAGCAGCTTGGGGTCCCTGACAGGAGAGACCCAGTACTTC
clone_size: -; j_call: TRBJ2-1; d_call: -; v_call: TRBV30; cdr3_aa: CAWRAVYNEQFF; cdr3_nt: TGTGCCTGGCGAGCAGTTTACAATGAGCAGTTCTTC
clone_size: -; j_call: TRBJ1-2; d_call: TRBD1; v_call: TRBV19; cdr3_aa: CASRPRTDRADGYTF; cdr3_nt: TGTGCCAGTAGACCCCGGACGGACAGGGCGGATGGCTACACCTTC
clone_size: -; j_call: TRBJ2-3; d_call: -; v_call: TRBV7-9; cdr3_aa: CASSFNTQYF; cdr3_nt: TGTGCCAGCAGCTTTAATACGCAGTATTTT
clone_size: -; j_call: TRBJ2-3; d_call: -; v_call: TRBV28; cdr3_aa: CASTGLGEGTDTQYF; cdr3_nt: TGTGCCAGCACCGGATTAGGGGAGGGCACAGATACGCAGTATTTT
clone_size: -; j_call: TRBJ2-4; d_call: -; v_call: TRBV3-1/TRBV3-2; cdr3_aa: CASSQGLALAKNIQYF; cdr3_nt: TGTGCCAGCAGCCAAGGGCTAGCGCTAGCCAAAAACATTCAGTACTTC
clone_size: -; j_call: TRBJ2-5; d_call: -; v_call: TRBV5-4; cdr3_aa: CASSPPATSQETQYF; cdr3_nt: TGTGCCAGCAGCCCCCCTGCGACTAGCCAAGAGACCCAGTACTTC
clone_size: -; j_call: TRBJ1-1; d_call: TRBD1; v_call: TRBV4-2; cdr3_aa: CASSLTTGVGTEAFF; cdr3_nt: TGTGCCAGCAGCCTAACTACAGGGGTAGGCACTGAAGCTTTCTTT
clone_size: once; j_call: TRBJ1-6; d_call: TRBD1; v_call: TRBV30; cdr3_aa: CAWSVGGAGYNSPLHF; cdr3_nt: TGTGCCTGGAGTGTAGGGGGCGCGGGGTATAATTCACCCCTCCACTTT
clone_size: -; j_call: TRBJ1-1; d_call: -; v_call: TRBV5-1; cdr3_aa: CASSLSGGPEAFF; cdr3_nt: TGCGCCAGCAGCTTGAGTGGGGGCCCTGAAGCTTTCTTT
clone_size: -; j_call: TRBJ1-2; d_call: TRBD1; v_call: TRBV19; cdr3_aa: CASSNRDSANYGYTF; cdr3_nt: TGTGCCAGTAGTAACCGGGACAGTGCTAACTATGGCTACACCTTC
clone_size: -; j_call: TRBJ2-1; d_call: TRBD2; v_call: TRBV6-1; cdr3_aa: CASSEARTSGIYNEQFF; cdr3_nt: TGTGCCAGCAGTGAAGCTCGGACTAGCGGGATATACAATGAGCAGTTCTTC
clone_size: -; j_call: TRBJ2-4; d_call: TRBD2; v_call: TRBV9; cdr3_aa: CASSEGLADQNIQYF; cdr3_nt: TGTGCCAGCAGCGAAGGACTAGCGGACCAAAACATTCAGTACTTC
clone_size: -; j_call: TRBJ1-1; d_call: -; v_call: TRBV27; cdr3_aa: CASSTPPRGGMNTEAFF; cdr3_nt: TGTGCCAGCAGTACGCCCCCCAGGGGAGGGATGAACACTGAAGCTTTCTTT
clone_size: -; j_call: TRBJ1-1; d_call: -; v_call: TRBV15; cdr3_aa: CATSRGPLNPNTEAFF; cdr3_nt: TGTGCCACCAGCAGAGGCCCTCTAAACCCGAACACTGAAGCTTTCTTT
clone_size: -; j_call: TRBJ2-1; d_call: TRBD2; v_call: TRBV6-5; cdr3_aa: CASSWGLDLNNEQFF; cdr3_nt: TGTGCCAGCAGTTGGGGACTAGACTTAAACAATGAGCAGTTCTTC
clone_size: -; j_call: TRBJ1-5; d_call: TRBD1; v_call: TRBV5-1; cdr3_aa: CASSPGTGNQPQHF; cdr3_nt: TGCGCCAGCAGCCCAGGGACAGGGAATCAGCCCCAGCATTTT
clone_size: -; j_call: TRBJ1-6; d_call: TRBD1; v_call: TRBV6-1; cdr3_aa: CASSEIRGTDNSPLHF; cdr3_nt: TGTGCCAGCAGTGAAATCAGGGGGACAGATAATTCACCCCTCCACTTT
clone_size: few; j_call: TRBJ1-1; d_call: -; v_call: TRBV4-1; cdr3_aa: CASSRKGGGTEAFF; cdr3_nt: TGCGCCAGCAGCCGAAAAGGGGGGGGCACTGAAGCTTTCTTT
clone_size: few; j_call: TRBJ2-7; d_call: TRBD1; v_call: TRBV4-2; cdr3_aa: CASSQERTGLYEQYF; cdr3_nt: TGTGCCAGCAGCCAAGAGAGGACAGGCCTATACGAGCAGTACTTC
clone_size: -; j_call: TRBJ1-2; d_call: -; v_call: TRBV6-5; cdr3_aa: CASSYSPDIRYGYTF; cdr3_nt: TGTGCCAGCAGTTACTCGCCGGACATCCGCTATGGCTACACCTTC
clone_size: -; j_call: TRBJ1-5; d_call: TRBD1; v_call: TRBV19; cdr3_aa: CAGGQGDNQPQHF; cdr3_nt: TGTGCCGGGGGACAGGGCGACAATCAGCCCCAGCATTTT
clone_size: -; j_call: TRBJ2-7; d_call: -; v_call: TRBV25-1; cdr3_aa: CASSDPGILSYEQYF; cdr3_nt: TGTGCCAGCAGTGACCCGGGAATCCTCTCCTACGAGCAGTACTTC